This entry lists 24 T cell receptor beta chains sequenced from one sample in a study of neurological immune-mediated disorders. TCRdb processed the 5' RACE reads anew with MiXCR; each CDR3 protein has one entry. The table has 66,000 or so distinct CDR3 sequences, less than 5.5% seen once. Sequencing input: PBMCs. The receptors here all came from a woman aged 30 to 39 with multiple sclerosis.

This clonotype came up many times. The chain has TRBV20-1 and TRBJ2-2, with D perhaps given as TRBD1 or TRBD2 (5 bases each). This CDR3 has 12 amino acids. The germline gives CDR1 DFQATT, CDR2 SNEGSKA (reference sequence). V gave up 6 bases and J gave up 6 bases, with 11 bases separating them. In nucleotides, the CDR3 is TGCAGTGCCGTCAGAGGGGCCGGGGAGCTGTTTTTT. Protein sequence: CSAVRGAGELFF.

This clonotype showed up many times. This sequence joins TRBV5-1 and TRBJ2-3; D gene uncertain. Germline V gives CDR1 SGHRS, CDR2 YFSETQ. The CDR3 is 12 amino acids. Trimming pared 2 bases from V and 5 bases from J, leaving 6 bases between. The CDR3 DNA sequence: TGCGCCAGCAGCTTCTTTAAAGATACGCAGTATTTT. It codes for CASSFFKDTQYF.

This clonotype was recorded many times. The J gene is TRBJ2-7, the V gene TRBV27, with D possibly being TRBD1 (6 bases). CDR1 is MNHEY and CDR2 is SMNVEV in the germline V gene (reference sequence). Trimming took off 4 bases at V and 2 bases at J, with 12 bases between the two ends. CDR3 length equals 14 residues. The CDR3 here is CASSSGVGAYEQYF. Here the CDR3 DNA reads TGTGCCAGCAGTTCAGGGGTCGGGGCCTACGAGCAGTACTTC.

Comments on this clonotype: No conserved phenylalanine or tryptophan ends this CDR3, so it is likely a read error. Because the CDR3's place on the DNA is in doubt, the DNA is left out and the CDR3 is given as listed by TCRdb. The chain has TRBV6-9 and TRBJ2-5; TRBD2, as called in the table, went unchecked against the DNA. The CDR3 is 16 residues long, counting both termini. Germline V gene sequence: CDR1 MNHGY, CDR2 SVAAGI. The CDR3 here is CASSFTRSTSPPRGEV.

At least ten counts were recorded for this clonotype. The chain links TRBV20-1 to TRBJ2-1; no reliable D call. The germline V and J ends were trimmed by 3 bases and 5 bases, with 8 bases remaining between them. The CDR3 contains 12 residues. Germline CDR1 DFQATT, CDR2 SNEGSKA (reference sequence). The DNA of the CDR3 is TGCAGTGCTAGTCGACGGAACAATGAGCAGTTCTTC. It yields the protein CSASRRNNEQFF.

This clonotype was picked up many times. The chain carries TRBV7-8 and TRBJ2-5; 7 positions match TRBD2. The CDR3 has 16 residues. The J segment lost 5 bases and the V segment lost 4 bases, leaving 13 bases of the junction unmatched. From germline, CDR1 is SGHVS and CDR2 FQNEAQ. CDR3 amino acids: CASSSVPTRGDETQYF. CDR3 in DNA: TGTGCCAGCAGCTCCGTTCCTACCCGGGGGGACGAGACCCAGTACTTC.

This clonotype has a count of ten or more. The DNA of the CDR3 is TGTGCCAGCAGCCCTAGCACTAGCGGGGTGATTACCGGGGAGCTGTTTTTT. This sequence encodes CASSPSTSGVITGELFF. V is TRBV5-5 and J is TRBJ2-2; 10 positions match TRBD2. From germline, CDR1 is SGHKS and CDR2 YYEKEE (reference sequence). This CDR3 region has 17 residues. Germline trimming cut 4 bases from V and 5 bases from J; bases unmatched to any gene: 11. The full variable domain, completed using reference TRBV5-5 and TRBJ2-2, is DAGVTQSPTHLIKTRGQQVTLRCSPISGHKSVSWYQQVLGQGPQFIFQYYEKEERGRGNFPDRFSARQFPNYSSELNVNALLLGDSALYLCASSPSTSGVITGELFFGEGSRLTVL.

This clonotype occurred a few times. A much larger clone is a single base away; this may be a read error. V is TRBV9 and J is TRBJ2-3, with a possible D match to TRBD2 (5 bases). V lost 3 bases and J 3 bases, leaving 11 bases between the germline ends. The CDR3 has 14 amino acids. Germline V gene data show CDR1 as SGDLS and CDR2 as YYNGEE. CDR3 protein: CASSAKIATDTQYF. CDR3 sequence (DNA): TGTGCCAGCAGCGCTAAAATAGCGACAGATACGCAGTATTTT.

The chain uses TRBV12-3 or TRBV12-4 and TRBJ2-5, with D unresolved. This CDR3 has 14 amino acids. V dropped 6 bases and J dropped 2 bases, with 13 bases sitting between them. CDR3 DNA sequence: TGTGCCAGCAGCCTGCCCGGCCAACAAGAGACCCAGTACTTC. Protein product: CASSLPGQQETQYF.

Only a few counts were recorded for this clonotype. A much larger clone differs from this one at a single base, so this may be a read error. The V gene is TRBV5-1, the J gene TRBJ1-5; TRBD1 agrees at 11 bases. CDR3 length: 15 residues. Germline assignment: CDR1 SGHRS and CDR2 YFSETQ. CDR3 in amino acids: CASSRTGGADQPQNF. The CDR3, as DNA: TGCGCCAGCAGCCGGACAGGGGGCGCGGATCAGCCCCAGAATTTT.

This clonotype appeared many times. The rearrangement uses TRBV20-1 and TRBJ1-5, with D perhaps TRBD1 (5 bases). In germline, CDR1 is DFQATT, CDR2 SNEGSKA (reference sequence). The V gene lost 4 bases and the J gene lost 4 bases, with 14 bases spanning the gap. The CDR3 length is 14 residues. CDR3 coding DNA: TGCAGTGCTAAAATCCCGCCAGGGAATCAGCCCCAGCATTTT. Translating it yields CSAKIPPGNQPQHF.

This clonotype was detected many times. The rearrangement joins TRBV7-2 to TRBJ1-5; maybe TRBD1 (6 bases). Germline-derived CDR1 and CDR2 are SGHTA and FQGNSA. This CDR3 has 14 residues. V lost 6 bases and J lost 5, with 14 bases in between. The CDR3 reads CASRIGQTHQPQHF. The CDR3 DNA is TGTGCCAGCAGAATCGGACAGACTCATCAGCCCCAGCATTTT.

In this sample, this clonotype turned up many times. V is TRBV20-1 and J is TRBJ2-2; the D is unclear. Between the trimmed V and J ends, which lost 1 base and 3 bases, there was a span of 12 bases. CDR3 size: 15 residues. The germline V gene encodes CDR1 DFQATT and CDR2 SNEGSKA (reference sequence). Here the CDR3 DNA reads TGCAGTGCTAGAGCCCCACAGCGTGACACCGGGGAGCTGTTTTTT. This codes for CSARAPQRDTGELFF.

Comment on this clonotype: The CDR3 ends on some other residue instead of the conserved phenylalanine or tryptophan, so this is likely a read error. V and J are TRBV12-3 or TRBV12-4 and TRBJ1-1; 9 bases match TRBD1. This CDR3 contains 14 residues. The J segment lost 5 bases and the V segment lost 5 bases, leaving 6 bases of the junction unmatched. The CDR3 DNA is TGTGCCAGCAGTCTCGACAGGGGGAGGACTGAAGCTTTCATT. This gives the protein CASSLDRGRTEAFI.

The sample holds many counts of this clonotype. The chain recombines TRBV7-2 with TRBJ2-7, with unresolved D. This CDR3 comprises 14 residues. V dropped 2 bases and J dropped 0 bases, with 8 bases sitting between them. Germline V CDR1 and CDR2: SGHTA, FQGNSA. CDR3 amino acids: CASSLLRNSYEQYF. The CDR3, as DNA: TGTGCCAGCAGCTTACTACGTAACTCCTACGAGCAGTACTTC. The full variable domain, its missing parts supplied by reference TRBV7-2 and TRBJ2-7, is GAGVSQSPSNKVTEKGKDVELRCDPISGHTALYWYRQSLGQGLEFLIYFQGNSAPDKSGLPSDRFSAERTGGSVSTLTIQRTQQEDSAVYLCASSLLRNSYEQYFGPGTRLTVT.

This clonotype showed up many times. The rearrangement joins TRBV12-3 or TRBV12-4 to TRBJ2-4; weak D call: TRBD2 (6 bases). The CDR3 totals 12 residues. The V end lost 6 bases, the J end lost 6 bases, and 9 bases lay between the germline ends. In DNA, the CDR3 is TGTGCCAGCAGGTCGGGACTAAACATTCAGTACTTC. The encoded protein is CASRSGLNIQYF.

This clonotype has at least ten counts. The chain carries TRBV5-1 and TRBJ2-7, with 7 bases matching TRBD1. CDR3 length equals 15 residues. The trim removed 4 bases at V and 3 bases at J, leaving 10 bases unmatched. CDR1 and CDR2 from the germline V gene are SGHRS and YFSETQ. CDR3 sequence (DNA): TGCGCCAGCAGCGTGGGACAGTCACGCCTCTACGAGCAGTACTTC. The encoded protein is CASSVGQSRLYEQYF.

This clonotype appeared many times. DNA of the CDR3: TGTGCCAGCAGTGTGGGTGATAGCAATCAGCCCCAGCATTTT. Its translation is CASSVGDSNQPQHF. The gene calls are TRBV2 and TRBJ1-5; D unclear. This CDR3 region has 14 residues. V was pared by 4 bases and J by 0 bases, with 7 bases between. In germline, CDR1 is SNHLY, CDR2 FYNNEI.

The chain has TRBV3-1 and TRBJ2-7; D unresolved. V was pared by 5 bases and J by 0 bases, with 5 bases between. The germline V gene has CDR1 LGHDT and CDR2 YNNKEL (reference sequence). The CDR3 covers 12 residues. The CDR3 DNA is TGTGCCAGCAGCGCTAGCTCCTACGAGCAGTACTTC. Protein: CASSASSYEQYF.

The V gene is TRBV5-1, the J gene TRBJ2-7, with D uncertain. Germline loops: CDR1 SGHRS, CDR2 YFSETQ. There are 14 residues in the CDR3. This CDR3 is CNQLGCPLVYEQYF. The CDR3 DNA is TGCAACCAGCTTGGATGCCCCCTAGTCTACGAGCAGTACTTC.

As to this clonotype: The germline gene is not matched at one end of the junction; a read error may be the cause. The chain is built from TRBV9 and TRBJ1-5; D might be TRBD1 (6 bases). Germline V lookup: CDR1 SGDLS, CDR2 YYNGEE. The CDR3 spans 12 residues. The CDR3 region is CASGRGSQPQNF. CDR3 sequence (DNA): TGTGCCAGCGGGAGGGGGAGTCAGCCCCAGAATTTT.

Many counts were recorded for this clonotype. The chain combines TRBV5-1 with TRBJ2-7, with 9 nucleotides matching TRBD2. Germline CDR1 reads SGHRS; CDR2 reads YFSETQ. This CDR3 has 15 amino acids. The trim removed 0 bases at V and 6 bases at J, leaving 7 bases unmatched. The CDR3 sequence: CASSLVRGGAGEQYF. The DNA for the CDR3 is TGCGCCAGCAGCTTGGTCCGCGGGGGGGCAGGCGAGCAGTACTTC.

This clonotype turned up a few times. V gene TRBV5-1 combines with J gene TRBJ2-2; tentatively, D is TRBD2 (5 bases). The CDR3 totals 15 residues. Germline V lookup: CDR1 SGHRS, CDR2 YFSETQ. Trimming removed 3 bases from V and 5 bases from J, with 14 bases in between. The CDR3 region is CASSSPSSPTGELFF. The CDR3 DNA reads as TGCGCCAGCAGCTCGCCCTCTAGCCCAACCGGGGAGCTGTTTTTT. Combining the CDR3 with reference TRBV5-1 and TRBJ2-2 gives the whole variable domain KAGVTQTPRYLIKTRGQQVTLSCSPISGHRSVSWYQQTPGQGLQFLFEYFSETQRNKGNFPGRFSGRQFSNSRSEMNVSTLELGDSALYLCASSSPSSPTGELFFGEGSRLTVL.

This clonotype was detected ten times or more. The V gene is TRBV11-2, the J gene TRBJ2-3; D is tentatively TRBD1 or TRBD2 (5 bases each). This CDR3 spans 15 amino acids. V dropped 7 bases and J dropped 0 bases, with 14 bases sitting between them. Germline loops: CDR1 SGHAT, CDR2 FQNNGV. The CDR3 loop reads CASTLIGDSTDTQYF. For the CDR3, the DNA is TGTGCCAGCACCCTTATAGGGGACAGCACAGATACGCAGTATTTT. Full variable domain (remainder filled in from reference TRBV11-2 and TRBJ2-3): EAGVAQSPRYKIIEKRQSVAFWCNPISGHATLYWYQQILGQGPKLLIQFQNNGVVDDSQLPKDRFSAERLKGVDSTLKIQPAKLEDSAVYLCASTLIGDSTDTQYFGPGTRLTVL.